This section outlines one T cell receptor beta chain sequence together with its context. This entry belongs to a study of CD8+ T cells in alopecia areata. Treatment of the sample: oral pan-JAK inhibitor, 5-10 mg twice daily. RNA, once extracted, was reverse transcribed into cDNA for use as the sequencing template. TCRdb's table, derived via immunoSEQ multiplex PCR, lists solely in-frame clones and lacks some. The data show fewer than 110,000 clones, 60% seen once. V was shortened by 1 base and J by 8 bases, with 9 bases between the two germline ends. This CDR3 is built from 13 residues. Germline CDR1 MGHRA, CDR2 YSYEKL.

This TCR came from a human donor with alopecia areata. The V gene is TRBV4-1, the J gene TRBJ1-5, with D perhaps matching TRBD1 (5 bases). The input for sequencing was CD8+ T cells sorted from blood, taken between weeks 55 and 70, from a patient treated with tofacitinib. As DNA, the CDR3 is TGCGCCAGCAGCCAAGGGGGGAGGGAGCCCCAGCATTTT. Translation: CASSQGGREPQHF.